This TCR beta chain was sequenced during a study of beta chain features in type 1 diabetes. Regarding the study as a whole: Small HLA sub-analyses could not settle whether HLA shapes TCRB rearrangement. The naive, central memory and Treg TCRB repertoires showed an apparent similarity that was greater among patients than among healthy donors. Type 1 diabetes patients had fewer VDJ junction insertions and more deletions.

CDR1 and CDR2 from the germline V gene are LNHNV and YYDKDF (reference sequence). V shed 4 bases, J shed 6 bases, and the junction held 7 bases outside the gene matches. The CDR3 runs to 15 residues. Each of the CD4+ naive, central memory, regulatory and stem cell-like memory populations was sorted via CD45RO/CCR7/CD25/CD127/CD95/CD27. Every bit of the isolated RNA underwent reverse transcription, so sequencing read expressed TCRB transcripts. Data came from immunoSEQ multiplex PCR; TCRdb stores just in-frame clones and leaves some out. This sample carries 900,000 or so clones, about a sixth of them seen once, and the ten largest clones take around 0.02%. This clone was observed a handful of times. Its antigen is not known.

The V gene is TRBV15, the J gene TRBJ2-7; 12 bases agree with TRBD2. Material for sequencing was naive CD4+ T cells from blood. The receptor comes from a woman in her late teens or twenties in good health. CDR3: CATSKETSGSSEQYF. In DNA form, the CDR3 reads TGTGCCACCAGCAAAGAGACTAGCGGGAGTTCCGAGCAGTACTTC.